Sequencing of this T cell receptor beta chain was carried out in a study of T cell repertoires in cytomegalovirus infection. Germline CDR1 is MNHEY and CDR2 is SMNVEV (reference sequence). V lost 5 bases to trimming and J lost 4 bases; unmatched junction nucleotides: 14. The CDR3 sequence is 17 residues long. To note about this clonotype: Its antigen is still unknown.

MiXCR, run by TCRdb on the reads, gives a single entry per CDR3 protein. This table has around 200,000 distinct CDR3 sequences, approximately 40% appearing once. This clonotype originated in a human donor in good health (CMV status not recorded). Some clones in this sample may be carry-over from other donors' samples. This rearrangement joins TRBV27 to TRBJ2-1; 7 nucleotides align to TRBD1. The sequencing used CD8+ T cells from cultured PBMCs, collected from culture after CMV antigen stimulation. The CDR3 sequence is CASSPSTGDDYYNEQFF. The DNA for the CDR3 is TGTGCCAGCAGTCCCTCCACAGGGGACGACTATTACAATGAGCAGTTCTTC.